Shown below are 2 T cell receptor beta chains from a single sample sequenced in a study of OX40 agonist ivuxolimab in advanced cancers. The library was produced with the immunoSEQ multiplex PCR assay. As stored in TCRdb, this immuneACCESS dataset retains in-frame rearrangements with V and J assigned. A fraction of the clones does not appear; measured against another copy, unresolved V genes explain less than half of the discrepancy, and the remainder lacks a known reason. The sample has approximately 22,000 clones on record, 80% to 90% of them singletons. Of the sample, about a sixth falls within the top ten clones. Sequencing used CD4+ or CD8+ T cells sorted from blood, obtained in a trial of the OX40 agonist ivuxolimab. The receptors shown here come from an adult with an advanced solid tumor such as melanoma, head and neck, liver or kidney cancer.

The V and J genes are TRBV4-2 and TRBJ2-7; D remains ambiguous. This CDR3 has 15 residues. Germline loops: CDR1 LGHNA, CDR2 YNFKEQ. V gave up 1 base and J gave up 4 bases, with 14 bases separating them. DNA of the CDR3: TGTGCCAGCAGCCAAGCGCAGAAACTAAGGTACGAGCAGTACTTC. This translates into CASSQAQKLRYEQYF.

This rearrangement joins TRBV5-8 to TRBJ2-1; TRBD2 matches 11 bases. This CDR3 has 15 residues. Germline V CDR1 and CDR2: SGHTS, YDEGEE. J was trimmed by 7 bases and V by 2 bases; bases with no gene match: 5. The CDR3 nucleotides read TGTGCCAGCAGCTTTGGCCTAGCGGGGGGAAATGAGCAGTTCTTC. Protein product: CASSFGLAGGNEQFF.